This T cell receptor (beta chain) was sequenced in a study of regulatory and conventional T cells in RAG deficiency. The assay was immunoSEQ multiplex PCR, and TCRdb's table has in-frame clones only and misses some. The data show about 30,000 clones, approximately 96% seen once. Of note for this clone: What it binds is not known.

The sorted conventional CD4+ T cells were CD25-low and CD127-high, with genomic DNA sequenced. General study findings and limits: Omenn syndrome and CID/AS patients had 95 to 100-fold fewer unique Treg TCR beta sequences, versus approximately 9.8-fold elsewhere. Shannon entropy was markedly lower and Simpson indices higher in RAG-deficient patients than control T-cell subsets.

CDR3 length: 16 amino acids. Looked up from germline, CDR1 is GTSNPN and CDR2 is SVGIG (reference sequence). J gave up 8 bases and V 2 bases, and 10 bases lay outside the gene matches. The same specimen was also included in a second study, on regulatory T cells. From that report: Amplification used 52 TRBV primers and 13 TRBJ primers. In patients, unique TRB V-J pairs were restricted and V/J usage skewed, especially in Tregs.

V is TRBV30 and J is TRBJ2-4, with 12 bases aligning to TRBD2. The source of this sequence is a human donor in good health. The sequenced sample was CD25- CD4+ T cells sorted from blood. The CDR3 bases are TGTGCCTGGAGTCGTGGTCTAGCGGGGGGGCCAGACATTCAGTACTTC. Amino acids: CAWSRGLAGGPDIQYF.